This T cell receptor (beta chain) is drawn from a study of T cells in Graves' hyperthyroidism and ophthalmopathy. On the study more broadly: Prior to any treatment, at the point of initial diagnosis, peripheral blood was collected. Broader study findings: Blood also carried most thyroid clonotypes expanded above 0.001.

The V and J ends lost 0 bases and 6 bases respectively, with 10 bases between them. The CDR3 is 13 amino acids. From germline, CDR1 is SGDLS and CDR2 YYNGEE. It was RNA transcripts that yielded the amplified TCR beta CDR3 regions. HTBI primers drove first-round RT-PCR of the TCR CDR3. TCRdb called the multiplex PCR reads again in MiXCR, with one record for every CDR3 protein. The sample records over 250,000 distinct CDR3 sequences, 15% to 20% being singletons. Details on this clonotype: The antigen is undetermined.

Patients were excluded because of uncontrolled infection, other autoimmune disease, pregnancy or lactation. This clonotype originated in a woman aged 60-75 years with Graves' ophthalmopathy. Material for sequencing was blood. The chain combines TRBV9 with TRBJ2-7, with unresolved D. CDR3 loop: CASSVVPSGEQYF. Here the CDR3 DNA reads TGTGCCAGCAGCGTAGTTCCGTCGGGCGAGCAGTACTTC.